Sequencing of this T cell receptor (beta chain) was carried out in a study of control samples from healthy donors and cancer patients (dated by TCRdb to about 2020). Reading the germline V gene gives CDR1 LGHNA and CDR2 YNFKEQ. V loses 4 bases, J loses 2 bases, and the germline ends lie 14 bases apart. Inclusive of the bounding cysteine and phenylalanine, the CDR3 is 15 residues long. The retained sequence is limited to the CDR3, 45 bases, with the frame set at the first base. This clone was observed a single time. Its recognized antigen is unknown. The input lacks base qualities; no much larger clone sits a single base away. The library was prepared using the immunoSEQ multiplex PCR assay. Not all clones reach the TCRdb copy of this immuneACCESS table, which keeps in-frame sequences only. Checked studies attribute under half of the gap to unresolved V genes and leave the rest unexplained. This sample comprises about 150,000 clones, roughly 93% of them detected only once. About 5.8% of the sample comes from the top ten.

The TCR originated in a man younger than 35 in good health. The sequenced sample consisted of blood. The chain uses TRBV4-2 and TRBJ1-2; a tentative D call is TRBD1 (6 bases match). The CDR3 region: CASSLRTEGNYGYTF. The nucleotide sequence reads TGTGCCAGCAGCCTTCGGACAGAAGGCAACTATGGCTACACCTTC.